The T cell receptor (beta chain) described here comes from a study of blood T cell repertoires in COVID-19. Across the whole study: The United States, Italy and Spain supplied acute and convalescent COVID-19 samples.

Methods used by the authors: Estimation of nucleated cell counts was performed using reference gene primer amplification. Assay: immunoSEQ multiplex PCR; the TCRdb copy retains only in-frame clones and omits some. The V and J calls and clone size are taken from that table; D and trimming were inferred from the DNA. The sample records 150,000 or so clones, around 72% being singletons. This CDR3 has 16 residues. Germline V gene sequence: CDR1 WSHSY, CDR2 SAAADI. The germline V and J ends were trimmed by 7 bases and 4 bases, with 21 bases remaining between them. The sequence derives from a woman older than 75 with acute or convalescent COVID-19. The rearrangement uses TRBV10-2 and TRBJ2-3; tentatively, D is TRBD1 (8 bases). Sequencing was carried out using peripheral blood. The CDR3 spells CASTTGQGGMSDTQYF. The CDR3 coding sequence is TGCGCCAGCACTACCGGACAGGGAGGGATGTCAGATACGCAGTATTTT.